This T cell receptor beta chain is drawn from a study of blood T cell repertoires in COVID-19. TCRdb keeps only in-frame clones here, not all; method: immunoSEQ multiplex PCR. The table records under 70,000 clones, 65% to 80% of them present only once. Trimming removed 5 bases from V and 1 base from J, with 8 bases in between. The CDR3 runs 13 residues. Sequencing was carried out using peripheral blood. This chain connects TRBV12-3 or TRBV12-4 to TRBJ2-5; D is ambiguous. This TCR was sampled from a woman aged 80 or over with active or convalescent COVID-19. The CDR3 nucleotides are TGTGCCAGCAGTCGCGGATCCCAAGAGACCCAGTACTTC. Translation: CASSRGSQETQYF.